This T cell receptor beta chain was identified in a study of T cells in Graves' hyperthyroidism and ophthalmopathy. The CDR3 length is 14 residues. Trimming took 6 bases from V and 0 from J, leaving 11 bases between them. CDR1 is LGHDT, CDR2 YNNKEL, per germline (reference sequence). RNA transcripts gave rise to amplified TCR beta CDR3 regions. Researchers ran a first-round RT-PCR on the TCR CDR3 using the HTBI primer set. Using its own MiXCR run on the multiplex PCR reads, TCRdb lists one record per CDR3 protein. In the table there are approximately 600,000 distinct CDR3 sequences, 20% to 25% of which are singletons.

Sequencing was performed on blood. The origin of this receptor is a man younger than 45 with Graves' ophthalmopathy. V usage is TRBV3-1 and J usage is TRBJ2-5; tentatively, D is TRBD1 (6 bases). CDR3 region: CASRLQGNQETQYF. The CDR3 bases are TGTGCCAGCAGATTACAGGGAAACCAAGAGACCCAGTACTTC.